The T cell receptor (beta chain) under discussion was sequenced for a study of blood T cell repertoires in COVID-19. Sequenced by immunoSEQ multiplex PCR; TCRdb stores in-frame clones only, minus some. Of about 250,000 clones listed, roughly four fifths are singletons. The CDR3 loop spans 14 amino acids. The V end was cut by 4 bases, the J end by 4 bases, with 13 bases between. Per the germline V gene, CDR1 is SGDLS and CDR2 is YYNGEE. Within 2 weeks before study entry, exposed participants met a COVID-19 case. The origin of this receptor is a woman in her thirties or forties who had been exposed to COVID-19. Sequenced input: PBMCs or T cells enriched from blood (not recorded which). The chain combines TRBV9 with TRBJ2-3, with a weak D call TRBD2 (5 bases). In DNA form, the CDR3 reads TGTGCCAGCAGCTCCGGGGTCATGGCAGATACGCAGTATTTT. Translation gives CASSSGVMADTQYF.